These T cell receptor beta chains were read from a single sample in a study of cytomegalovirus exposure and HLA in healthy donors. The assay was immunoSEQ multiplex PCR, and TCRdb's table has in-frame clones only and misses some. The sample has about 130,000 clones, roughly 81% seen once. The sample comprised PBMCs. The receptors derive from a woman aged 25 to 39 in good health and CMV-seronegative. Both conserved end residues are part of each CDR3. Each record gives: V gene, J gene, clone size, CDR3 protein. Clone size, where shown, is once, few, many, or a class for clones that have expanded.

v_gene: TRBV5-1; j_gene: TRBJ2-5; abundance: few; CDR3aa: CASSLAPSAQETQYF
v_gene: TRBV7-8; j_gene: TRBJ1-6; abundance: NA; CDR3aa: CASSSGPNSPLHF
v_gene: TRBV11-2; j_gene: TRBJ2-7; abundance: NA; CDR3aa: CASSLDPAGGDEQYF
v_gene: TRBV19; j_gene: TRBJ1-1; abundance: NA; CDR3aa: CASSQLTQTEAFF
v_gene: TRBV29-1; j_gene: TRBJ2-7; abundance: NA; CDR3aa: CSVAHMYEQYF
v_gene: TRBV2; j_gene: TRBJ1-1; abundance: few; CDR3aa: CARTQGGEAFF
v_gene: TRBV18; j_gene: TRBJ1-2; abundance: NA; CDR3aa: CASSPLAGGYGYTF
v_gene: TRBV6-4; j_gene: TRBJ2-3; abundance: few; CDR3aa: CASSEGTGGTDTQYF
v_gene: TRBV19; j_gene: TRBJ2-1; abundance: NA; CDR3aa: CASSPQLTSGILNEQFF
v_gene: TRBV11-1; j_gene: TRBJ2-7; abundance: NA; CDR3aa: CASSLARGSSYEQYF
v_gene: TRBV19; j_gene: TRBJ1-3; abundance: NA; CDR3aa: CASSSMASGNTIYF
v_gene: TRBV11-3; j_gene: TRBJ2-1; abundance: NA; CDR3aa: CASSPRRGEQFF
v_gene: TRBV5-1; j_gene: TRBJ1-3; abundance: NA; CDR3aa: CASSLGDGNTIYF
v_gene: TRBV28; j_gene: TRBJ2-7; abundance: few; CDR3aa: CASSSAGGGSYEQYF
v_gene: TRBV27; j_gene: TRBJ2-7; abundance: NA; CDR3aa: CASSFSDRGGEQYF
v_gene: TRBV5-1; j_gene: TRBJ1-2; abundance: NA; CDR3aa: CASSVLGGDGYTF
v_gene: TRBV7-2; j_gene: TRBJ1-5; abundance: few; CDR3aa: CASSSQGSANQPQHF
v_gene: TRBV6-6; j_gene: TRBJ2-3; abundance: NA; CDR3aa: CASSNLGAGTDTQYF
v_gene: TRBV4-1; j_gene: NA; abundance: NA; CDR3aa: CASSHLSGKSYEQYF
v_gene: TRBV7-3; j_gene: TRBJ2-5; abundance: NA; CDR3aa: CASSLGGGGETQYF
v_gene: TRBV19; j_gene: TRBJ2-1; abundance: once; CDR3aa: CASSLSGTNNEQFF
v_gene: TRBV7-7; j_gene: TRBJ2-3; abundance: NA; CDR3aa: CASSVSGASTDTQYF
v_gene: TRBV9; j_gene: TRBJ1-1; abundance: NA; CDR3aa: CASSRLQGTNTEAFF
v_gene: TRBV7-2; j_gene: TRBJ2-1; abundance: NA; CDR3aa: CASSFDRTSGMNEQFF
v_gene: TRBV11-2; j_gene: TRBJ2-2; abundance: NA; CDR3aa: CASSFLRGANTGELFF
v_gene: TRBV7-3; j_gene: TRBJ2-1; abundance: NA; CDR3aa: CASSLNSGRADEQFF
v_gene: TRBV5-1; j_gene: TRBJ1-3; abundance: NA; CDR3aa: CASSLSGTTGNTIYF
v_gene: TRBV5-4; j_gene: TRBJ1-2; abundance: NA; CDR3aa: CASSPGQGAHGYTF
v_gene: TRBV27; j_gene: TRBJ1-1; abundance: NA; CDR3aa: CASSLSRGWGTEAFF
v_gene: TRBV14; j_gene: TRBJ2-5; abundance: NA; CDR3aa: CASSHGLAGGPRETQYF
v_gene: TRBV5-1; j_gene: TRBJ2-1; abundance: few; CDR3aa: CASSAGQGADNEQFF
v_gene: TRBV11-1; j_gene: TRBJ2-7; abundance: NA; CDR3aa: CASSWNSGTYEQYF
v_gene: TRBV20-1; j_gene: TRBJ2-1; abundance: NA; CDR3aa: CSATGENEQFF
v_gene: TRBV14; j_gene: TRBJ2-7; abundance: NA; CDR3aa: CASSQANRGVYEQYF
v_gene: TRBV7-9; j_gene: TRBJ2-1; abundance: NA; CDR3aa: CASSPLLRLAGAPNEQFF
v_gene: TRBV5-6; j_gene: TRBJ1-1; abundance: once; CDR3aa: CASSLGHNEAFF
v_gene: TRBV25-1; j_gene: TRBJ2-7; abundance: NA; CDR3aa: CASSEWGSGEYEQYF
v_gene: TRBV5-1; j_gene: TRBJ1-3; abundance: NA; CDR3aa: CASSFHPGQGAQGNTIYF
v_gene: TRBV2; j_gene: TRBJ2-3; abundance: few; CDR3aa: CASRYSKISTDTQYF
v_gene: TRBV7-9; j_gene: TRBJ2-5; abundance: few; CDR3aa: CSSSLGTGAGETQYF
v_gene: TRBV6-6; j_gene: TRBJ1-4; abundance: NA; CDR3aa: CASAAAIATNEKLFF
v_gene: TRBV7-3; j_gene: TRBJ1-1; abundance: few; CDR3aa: CASSAGSENTEAFF
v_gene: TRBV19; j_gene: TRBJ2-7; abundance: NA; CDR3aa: CASSGEGGLTYEQYF
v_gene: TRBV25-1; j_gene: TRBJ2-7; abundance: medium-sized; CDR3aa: CASRDGTGDSYEQYF
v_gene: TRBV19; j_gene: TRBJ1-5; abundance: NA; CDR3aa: CASSIARLGRDSNQPQHF
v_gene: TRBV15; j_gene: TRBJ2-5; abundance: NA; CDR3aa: CATSREGAAETQYF
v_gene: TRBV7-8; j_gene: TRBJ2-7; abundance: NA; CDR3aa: CASSLRTSGSPPYEQYF
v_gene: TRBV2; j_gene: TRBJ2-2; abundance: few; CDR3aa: CASSSGEPTGELFF
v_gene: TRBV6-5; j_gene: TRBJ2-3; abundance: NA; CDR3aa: CASKVSGGTDTQYF
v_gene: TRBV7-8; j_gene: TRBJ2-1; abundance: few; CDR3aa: CASSPGQYNEQFF
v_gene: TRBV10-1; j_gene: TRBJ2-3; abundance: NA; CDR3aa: CASSPGQGASDTQYF
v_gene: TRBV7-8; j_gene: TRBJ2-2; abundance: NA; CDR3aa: CASSLRAGENTGELFF